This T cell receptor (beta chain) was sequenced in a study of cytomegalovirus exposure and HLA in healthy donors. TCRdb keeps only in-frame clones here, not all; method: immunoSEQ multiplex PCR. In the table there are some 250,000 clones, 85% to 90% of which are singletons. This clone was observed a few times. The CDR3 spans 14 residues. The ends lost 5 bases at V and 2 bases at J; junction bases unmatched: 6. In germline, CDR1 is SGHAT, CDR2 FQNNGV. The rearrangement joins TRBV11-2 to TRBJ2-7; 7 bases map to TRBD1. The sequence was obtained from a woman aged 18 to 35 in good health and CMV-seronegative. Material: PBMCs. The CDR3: CASSPWDSPYEQYF. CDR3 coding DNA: TGTGCCAGCAGCCCCTGGGACAGTCCCTACGAGCAGTACTTC.